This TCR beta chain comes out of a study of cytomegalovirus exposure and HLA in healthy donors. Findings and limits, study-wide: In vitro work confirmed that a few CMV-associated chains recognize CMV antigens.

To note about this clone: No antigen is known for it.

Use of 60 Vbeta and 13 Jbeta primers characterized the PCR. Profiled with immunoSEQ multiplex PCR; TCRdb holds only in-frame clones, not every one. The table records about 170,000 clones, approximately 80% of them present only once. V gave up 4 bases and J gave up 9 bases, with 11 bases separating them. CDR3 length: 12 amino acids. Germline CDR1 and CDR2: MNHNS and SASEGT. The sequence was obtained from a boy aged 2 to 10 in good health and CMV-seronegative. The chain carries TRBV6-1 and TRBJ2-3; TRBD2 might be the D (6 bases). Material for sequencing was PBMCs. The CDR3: CASSGPGGTQYF. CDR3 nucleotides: TGTGCCAGCAGTGGTCCTGGGGGGACGCAGTATTTT.